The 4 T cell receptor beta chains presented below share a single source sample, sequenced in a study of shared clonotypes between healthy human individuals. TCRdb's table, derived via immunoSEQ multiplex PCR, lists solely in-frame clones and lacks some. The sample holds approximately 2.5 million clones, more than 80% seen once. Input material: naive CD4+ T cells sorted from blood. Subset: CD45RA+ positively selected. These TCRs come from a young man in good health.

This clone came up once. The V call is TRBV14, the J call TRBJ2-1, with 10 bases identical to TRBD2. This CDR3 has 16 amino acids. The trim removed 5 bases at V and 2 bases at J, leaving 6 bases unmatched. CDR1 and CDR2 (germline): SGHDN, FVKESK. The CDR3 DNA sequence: TGTGCCAGCAGCGTAACCGGGACTAGCGCCTACAATGAGCAGTTCTTC. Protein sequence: CASSVTGTSAYNEQFF.

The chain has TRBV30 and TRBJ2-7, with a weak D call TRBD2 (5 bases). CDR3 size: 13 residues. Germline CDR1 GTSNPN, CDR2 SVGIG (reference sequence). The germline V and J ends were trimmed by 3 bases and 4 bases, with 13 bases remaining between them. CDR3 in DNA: TGTGCCTGGAGCCCTGACGGAGGATACGAGCAGTACTTC. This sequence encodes CAWSPDGGYEQYF.

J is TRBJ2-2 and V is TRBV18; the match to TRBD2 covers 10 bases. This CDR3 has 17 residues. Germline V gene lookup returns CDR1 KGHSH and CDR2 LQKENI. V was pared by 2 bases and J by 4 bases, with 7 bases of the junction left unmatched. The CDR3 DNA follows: TGTGCCAGCTCACCAACGCGCCTAGCGGGAGTCACCGGGGAGCTGTTTTTT. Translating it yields CASSPTRLAGVTGELFF.

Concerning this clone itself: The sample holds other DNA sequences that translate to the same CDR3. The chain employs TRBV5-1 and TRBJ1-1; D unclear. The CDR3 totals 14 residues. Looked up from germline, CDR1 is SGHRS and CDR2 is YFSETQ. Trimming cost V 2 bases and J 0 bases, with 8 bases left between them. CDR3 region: CASSLEQLNTEAFF. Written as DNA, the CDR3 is TGCGCCAGCAGCTTAGAACAATTGAACACTGAAGCTTTCTTT.